This T cell receptor (beta chain) was documented in a study of cytomegalovirus exposure and HLA in healthy donors. Trimming at V came to 0 bases and at J to 9 bases, leaving 16 bases not matched to a gene. The CDR3 length is 17 residues. Germline V gene sequence: CDR1 MGHRA, CDR2 YSYEKL. Amplification used 60 Vbeta primers and 13 Jbeta primers. The repertoire was sequenced with immunoSEQ multiplex PCR; TCRdb's copy has only in-frame clones and lacks some. The profile covers approximately 190,000 clones, with about 81% appearing a single time and 0.8% taken by the ten largest. Sequences were obtained from PBMCs. The rearrangement joins TRBV4-1 to TRBJ1-1; 7 nucleotides match TRBD1. This clonotype was obtained from a woman younger than 35 in good health and CMV-seronegative. The CDR3: CASSQDPPTGFFEKAFF. In nucleotides, the CDR3 is TGCGCCAGCAGCCAAGATCCCCCGACAGGGTTTTTTGAAAAAGCTTTCTTT.